Included here is one T cell receptor beta chain sequence, with context. Its antigen remains unidentified. This specimen belongs to a study of shared clonotypes between healthy human individuals. Study findings and constraints: Naive subsets generally had larger estimated richness than memory subsets. Among a handful of donors, roughly 5% of naive CD4 clonotypes were found in common.

Positively selected for CCR7, the CD45RO-negative cells used as naive CD8 cells excluded terminally differentiated effector memory CD45RA+ cells. All participating donors were Caucasian adults from Nashville, Tennessee. Researchers divided each subset's genomic DNA evenly across several immunoSEQ plates. Sequenced by immunoSEQ multiplex PCR; TCRdb stores in-frame clones only, minus some. The sample lists around 2,000,000 clones, roughly 94% occurring once. The CDR3 is 16 amino acids. V was shortened by 2 bases and J by 3 bases, with 17 bases between the two germline ends. Per the germline V gene, CDR1 is SNHLY and CDR2 is FYNNEI.

The source is a man in his late teens or twenties in good health. This sequence joins TRBV2 and TRBJ2-7; D gene ambiguous. The sequenced material came from naive CD8+ T cells sorted from blood. The CDR3 nucleotides are TGTGCCAGCAGTGAACCCTGGTCCTTAACAAGCTACGAGCAGTACTTC. This translates into CASSEPWSLTSYEQYF.